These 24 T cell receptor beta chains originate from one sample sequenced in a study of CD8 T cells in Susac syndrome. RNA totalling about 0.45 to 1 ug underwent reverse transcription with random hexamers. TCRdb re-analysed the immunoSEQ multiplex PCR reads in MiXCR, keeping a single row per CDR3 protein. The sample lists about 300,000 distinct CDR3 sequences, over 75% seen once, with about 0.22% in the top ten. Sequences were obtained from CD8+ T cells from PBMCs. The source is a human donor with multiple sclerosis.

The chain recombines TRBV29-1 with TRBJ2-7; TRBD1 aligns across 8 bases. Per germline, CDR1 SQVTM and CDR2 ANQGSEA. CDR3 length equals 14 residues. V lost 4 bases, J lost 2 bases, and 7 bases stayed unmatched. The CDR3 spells CSVAGTGKTYEQYF. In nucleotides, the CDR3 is TGCAGCGTTGCGGGGACAGGAAAGACCTACGAGCAGTACTTC.

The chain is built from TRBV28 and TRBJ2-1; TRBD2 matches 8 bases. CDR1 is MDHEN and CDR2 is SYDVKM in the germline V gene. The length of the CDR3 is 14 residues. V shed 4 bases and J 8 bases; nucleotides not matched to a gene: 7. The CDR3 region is CASSSEREYDEQFF. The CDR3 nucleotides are TGTGCCAGCAGTTCTGAGCGGGAGTACGATGAGCAGTTCTTC.

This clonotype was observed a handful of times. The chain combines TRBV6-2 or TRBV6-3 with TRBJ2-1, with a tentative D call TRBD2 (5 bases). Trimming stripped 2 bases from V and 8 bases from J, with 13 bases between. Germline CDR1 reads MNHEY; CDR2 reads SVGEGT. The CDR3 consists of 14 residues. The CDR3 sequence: CASSYLGMKDEQFF. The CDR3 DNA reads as TGTGCCAGCAGTTACCTCGGGATGAAGGATGAGCAGTTCTTC.

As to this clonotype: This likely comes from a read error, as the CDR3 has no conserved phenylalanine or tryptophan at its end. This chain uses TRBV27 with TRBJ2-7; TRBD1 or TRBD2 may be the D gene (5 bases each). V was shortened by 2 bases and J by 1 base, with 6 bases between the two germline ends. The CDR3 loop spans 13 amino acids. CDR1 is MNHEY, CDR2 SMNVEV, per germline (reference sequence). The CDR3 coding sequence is TGTGCCAGCAGTTTAGGGGGTTCCTACGAGCAGTACCTC. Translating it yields CASSLGGSYEQYL.

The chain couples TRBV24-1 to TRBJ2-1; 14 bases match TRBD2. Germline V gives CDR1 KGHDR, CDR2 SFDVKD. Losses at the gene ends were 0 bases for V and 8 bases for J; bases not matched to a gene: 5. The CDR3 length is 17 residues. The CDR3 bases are TGTGCCACCAGTGATTTGGGACTAGCGGGAGGTACCGATGAGCAGTTCTTC. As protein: CATSDLGLAGGTDEQFF.

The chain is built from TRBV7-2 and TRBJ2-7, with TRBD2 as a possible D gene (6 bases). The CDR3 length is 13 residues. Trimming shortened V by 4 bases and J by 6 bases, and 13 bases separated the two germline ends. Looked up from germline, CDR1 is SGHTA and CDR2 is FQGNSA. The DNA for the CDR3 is TGTGCCAGCAGCTCTCTACTAGCTCCCGAGCAGTACTTC. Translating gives CASSSLLAPEQYF.

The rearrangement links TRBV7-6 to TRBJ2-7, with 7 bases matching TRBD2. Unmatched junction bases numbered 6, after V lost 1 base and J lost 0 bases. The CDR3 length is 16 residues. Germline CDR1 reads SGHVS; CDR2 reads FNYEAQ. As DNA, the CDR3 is TGTGCCAGCAGCTTAGAAGCTAGCGGAGGCTCCTACGAGCAGTACTTC. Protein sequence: CASSLEASGGSYEQYF.

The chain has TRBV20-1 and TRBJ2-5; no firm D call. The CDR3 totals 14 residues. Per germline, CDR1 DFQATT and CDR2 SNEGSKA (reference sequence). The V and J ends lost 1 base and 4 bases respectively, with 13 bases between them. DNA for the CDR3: TGCAGTGCTAGAGCTGACGATCTGCCAGAGACCCAGTACTTC. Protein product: CSARADDLPETQYF.

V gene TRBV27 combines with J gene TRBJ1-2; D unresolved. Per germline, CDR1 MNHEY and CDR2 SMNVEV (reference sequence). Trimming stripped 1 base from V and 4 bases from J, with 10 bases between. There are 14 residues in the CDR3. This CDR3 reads CASSLYPAGYGYTF. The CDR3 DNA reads TGTGCCAGCAGTTTATATCCGGCGGGCTATGGCTACACCTTC.

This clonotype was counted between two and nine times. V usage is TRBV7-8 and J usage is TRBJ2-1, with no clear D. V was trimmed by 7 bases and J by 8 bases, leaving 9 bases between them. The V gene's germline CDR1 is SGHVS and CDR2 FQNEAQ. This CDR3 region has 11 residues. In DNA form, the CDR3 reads TGTGCCAGCACCTCGTTCGATGAGCAGTTCTTC. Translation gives CASTSFDEQFF.

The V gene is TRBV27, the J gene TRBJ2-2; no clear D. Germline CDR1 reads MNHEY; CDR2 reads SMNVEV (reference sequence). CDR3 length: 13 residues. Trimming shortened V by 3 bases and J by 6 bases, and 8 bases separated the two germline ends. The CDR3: CASSFIRAGELFF. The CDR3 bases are TGTGCCAGCAGTTTCATAAGAGCCGGGGAGCTGTTTTTT.

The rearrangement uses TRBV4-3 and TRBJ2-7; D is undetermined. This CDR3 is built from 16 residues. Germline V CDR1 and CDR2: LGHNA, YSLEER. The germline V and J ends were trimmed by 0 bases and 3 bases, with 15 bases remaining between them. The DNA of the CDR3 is TGCGCCAGCAGCCAAGATACGAACGCAAAATACTACGAGCAGTACTTC. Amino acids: CASSQDTNAKYYEQYF.

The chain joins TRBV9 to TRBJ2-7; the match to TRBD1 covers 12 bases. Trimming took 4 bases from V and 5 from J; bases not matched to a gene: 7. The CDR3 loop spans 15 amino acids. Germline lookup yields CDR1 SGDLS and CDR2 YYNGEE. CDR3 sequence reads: CASSKGGTGGNEQYF. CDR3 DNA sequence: TGTGCCAGCAGCAAAGGGGGGACAGGGGGCAACGAGCAGTACTTC.

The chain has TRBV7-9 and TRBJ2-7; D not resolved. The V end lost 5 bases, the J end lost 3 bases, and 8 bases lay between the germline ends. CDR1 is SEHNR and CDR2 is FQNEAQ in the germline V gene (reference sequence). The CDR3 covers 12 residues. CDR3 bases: TGTGCCAGCAGCCCCGCCATCTACGAGCAGTACTTC. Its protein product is CASSPAIYEQYF. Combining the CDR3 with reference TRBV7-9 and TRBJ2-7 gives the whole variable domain DTGVSQNPRHKITKRGQNVTFRCDPISEHNRLYWYRQTLGQGPEFLTYFQNEAQLEKSRLLSDRFSAERPKGSFSTLEIQRTEQGDSAMYLCASSPAIYEQYFGPGTRLTVT.

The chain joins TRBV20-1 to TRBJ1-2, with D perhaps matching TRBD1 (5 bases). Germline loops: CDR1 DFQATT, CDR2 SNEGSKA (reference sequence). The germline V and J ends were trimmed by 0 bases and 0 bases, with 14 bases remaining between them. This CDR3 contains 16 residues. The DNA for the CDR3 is TGCAGTGCTAGAGATAAGGCGACAGCCGCTAACTATGGCTACACCTTC. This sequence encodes CSARDKATAANYGYTF.

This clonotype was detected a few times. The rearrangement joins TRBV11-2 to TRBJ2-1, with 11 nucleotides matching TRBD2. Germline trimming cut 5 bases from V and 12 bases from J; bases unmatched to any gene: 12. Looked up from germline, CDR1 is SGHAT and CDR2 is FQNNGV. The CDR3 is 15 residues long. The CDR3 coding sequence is TGTGCCAGCAGCCGGGACCGAGGGACTAGCGGCCTGCAGTTCTTC. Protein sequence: CASSRDRGTSGLQFF.

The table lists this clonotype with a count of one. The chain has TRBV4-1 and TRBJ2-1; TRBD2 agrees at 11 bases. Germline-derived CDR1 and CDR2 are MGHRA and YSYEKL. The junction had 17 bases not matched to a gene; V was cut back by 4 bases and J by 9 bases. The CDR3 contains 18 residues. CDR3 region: CASSRDPLVAGGLGEQFF. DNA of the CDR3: TGCGCCAGCAGCCGAGACCCCTTAGTAGCGGGAGGGCTTGGTGAGCAGTTCTTC.

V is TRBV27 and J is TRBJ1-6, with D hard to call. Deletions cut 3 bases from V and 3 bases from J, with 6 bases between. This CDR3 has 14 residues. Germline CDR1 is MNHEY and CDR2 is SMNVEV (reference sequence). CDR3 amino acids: CASSLKDYNSPLHF. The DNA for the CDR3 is TGTGCCAGCAGTTTGAAGGACTATAATTCACCCCTCCACTTT.

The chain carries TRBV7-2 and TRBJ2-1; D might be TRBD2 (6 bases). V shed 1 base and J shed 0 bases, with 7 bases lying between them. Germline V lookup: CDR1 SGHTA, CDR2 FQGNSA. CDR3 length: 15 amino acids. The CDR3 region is CASSLVGGSYNEQFF. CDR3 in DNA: TGTGCCAGCAGCTTAGTCGGGGGCTCCTACAATGAGCAGTTCTTC.

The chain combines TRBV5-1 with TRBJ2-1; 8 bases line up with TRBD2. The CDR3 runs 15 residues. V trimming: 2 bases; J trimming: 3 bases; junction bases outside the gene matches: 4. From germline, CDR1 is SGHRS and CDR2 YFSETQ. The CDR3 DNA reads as TGCGCCAGCAGCTTCGTCGGGACTAGCTACAATGAGCAGTTCTTC. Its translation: CASSFVGTSYNEQFF.

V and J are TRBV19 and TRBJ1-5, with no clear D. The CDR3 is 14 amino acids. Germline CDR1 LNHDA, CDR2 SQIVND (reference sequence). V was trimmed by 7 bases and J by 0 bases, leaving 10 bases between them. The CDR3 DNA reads TGTGCCAGTATGTTCGGGGTTAGCAATCAGCCCCAGCATTTT. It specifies CASMFGVSNQPQHF.

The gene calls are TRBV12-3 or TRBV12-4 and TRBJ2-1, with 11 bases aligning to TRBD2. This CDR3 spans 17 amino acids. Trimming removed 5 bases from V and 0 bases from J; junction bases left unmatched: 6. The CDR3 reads CASSPLAGGVSYNEQFF. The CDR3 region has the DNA TGTGCCAGCAGTCCGCTAGCGGGAGGTGTCTCCTACAATGAGCAGTTCTTC.

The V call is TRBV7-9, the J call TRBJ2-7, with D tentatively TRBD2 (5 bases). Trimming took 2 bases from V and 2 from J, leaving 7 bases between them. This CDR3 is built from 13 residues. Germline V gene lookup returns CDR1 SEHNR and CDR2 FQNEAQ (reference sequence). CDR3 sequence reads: CASSLPGTYEQYF. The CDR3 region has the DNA TGTGCCAGCAGCTTACCGGGAACCTACGAGCAGTACTTC.

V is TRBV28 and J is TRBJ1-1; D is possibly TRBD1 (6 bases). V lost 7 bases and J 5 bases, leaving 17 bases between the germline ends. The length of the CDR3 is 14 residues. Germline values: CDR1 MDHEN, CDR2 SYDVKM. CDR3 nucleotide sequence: TGTGCCAGCACGTCAGGGGTAAGGGTGACTGAAGCTTTCTTT. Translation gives CASTSGVRVTEAFF.